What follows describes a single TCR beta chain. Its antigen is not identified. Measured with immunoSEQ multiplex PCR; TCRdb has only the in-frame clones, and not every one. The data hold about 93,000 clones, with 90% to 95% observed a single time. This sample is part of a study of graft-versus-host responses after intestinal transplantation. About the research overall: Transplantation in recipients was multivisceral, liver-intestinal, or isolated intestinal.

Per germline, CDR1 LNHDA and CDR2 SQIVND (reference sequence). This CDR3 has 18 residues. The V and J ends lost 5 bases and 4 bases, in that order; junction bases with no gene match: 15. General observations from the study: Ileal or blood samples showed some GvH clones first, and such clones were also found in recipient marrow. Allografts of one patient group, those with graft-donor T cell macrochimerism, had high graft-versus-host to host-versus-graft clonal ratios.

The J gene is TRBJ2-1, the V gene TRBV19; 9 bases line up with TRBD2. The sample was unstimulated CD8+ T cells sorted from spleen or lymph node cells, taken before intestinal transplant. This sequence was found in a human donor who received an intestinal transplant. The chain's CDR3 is CASSAWSSGEGPYNEQFF. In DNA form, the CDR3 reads TGTGCCAGTAGTGCCTGGTCTAGCGGGGAAGGGCCTTACAATGAGCAGTTCTTC.